The 4 T cell receptor beta chains presented below share a single source sample, sequenced in a study of early T cells in non-severe SARS-CoV-2 infection. A single record per CDR3 protein comes from TCRdb applying MiXCR to the 5' RACE reads. The sample includes about 40,000 distinct CDR3 sequences, about 6% of them seen just once. This specimen consisted of whole blood, obtained at baseline. The receptors stem from an adult who was a healthcare worker with PCR-confirmed SARS-CoV-2 infection or an uninfected control (not recorded which).

This clonotype was detected ten times or more. J is TRBJ2-3 and V is TRBV5-5; perhaps TRBD2 as D (6 bases). From germline, CDR1 is SGHKS and CDR2 YYEKEE (reference sequence). This CDR3 contains 15 residues. V was shortened by 4 bases and J by 3 bases, with 15 bases between the two germline ends. The CDR3 spells CASSRRVLGTDTQYF. The CDR3 DNA reads TGTGCCAGCAGCCGGAGGGTTCTGGGGACAGATACGCAGTATTTT.

This clonotype was counted only a few times. The chain is built from TRBV12-3 or TRBV12-4 and TRBJ2-2; maybe TRBD2 (5 bases). CDR3 length: 15 amino acids. V lost 3 bases and J 1 base, leaving 9 bases between the germline ends. The CDR3, as DNA: TGTGCCAGCAGTTTGAGAGAGGGGAACACCGGGGAGCTGTTTTTT. This translates into CASSLREGNTGELFF.

This clonotype turned up a few times. V and J are TRBV7-9 and TRBJ2-3; D is undetermined. V dropped 3 bases and J dropped 5 bases, with 6 bases sitting between them. CDR1 is SEHNR and CDR2 is FQNEAQ in the germline V gene (reference sequence). This CDR3 spans 12 amino acids. The DNA for the CDR3 is TGTGCCAGCAGCTTTCCGGGAGATACGCAGTATTTT. Protein product: CASSFPGDTQYF.

This rearrangement joins TRBV2 to TRBJ2-3; 10 positions agree with TRBD1. The V gene end was trimmed by 2 bases and the J gene end by 4 bases; junction bases not matched to a gene: 3. Germline lookup yields CDR1 SNHLY and CDR2 FYNNEI. This CDR3 contains 15 residues. The CDR3 DNA sequence: TGTGCCAGCAGTGAATGGGACAGGGGAGCAGATACGCAGTATTTT. This gives the protein CASSEWDRGADTQYF.